This T cell receptor beta chain comes out of a study of blood T cell repertoires in COVID-19. The repertoire was sequenced with immunoSEQ multiplex PCR; TCRdb's copy has only in-frame clones and lacks some. The sample has some 75,000 clones, approximately 80% seen once. V shed 5 bases and J shed 2 bases, with 7 bases lying between them. From germline, CDR1 is SGHNT and CDR2 YYREEE (reference sequence). The CDR3 covers 12 residues. This TCR derives from a man between 50 and 59 years old with COVID-19, enrolled during active disease. The sequencing sample was made of peripheral blood. This chain connects TRBV5-4 to TRBJ2-5; D gene uncertain. CDR3 nucleotides: TGTGCCAGCAGTGCGCGACAAGAGACCCAGTACTTC. It is translated as CASSARQETQYF. Using reference TRBV5-4 and TRBJ2-5 for the parts outside the CDR3, the full variable domain is ETGVTQSPTHLIKTRGQQVTLRCSSQSGHNTVSWYQQALGQGPQFIFQYYREEENGRGNFPPRFSGLQFPNYSSELNVNALELDDSALYLCASSARQETQYFGPGTRLLVL.